Listed here are 24 T cell receptor beta chains from one sample, sequenced in a study of OX40 agonist ivuxolimab in advanced cancers. TCRdb's table, derived via immunoSEQ multiplex PCR, lists solely in-frame clones and lacks some. The table shows 50,000 to 70,000 clones, with 85% occurring only once. The source was CD4+ or CD8+ T cells sorted from blood, collected in a trial of the OX40 agonist ivuxolimab. The source is an adult with an advanced solid tumor such as melanoma, head and neck, liver or kidney cancer.

The chain joins TRBV19 to TRBJ1-2; weak D call: TRBD1 (6 bases). With 3 bases removed from V and 6 bases from J, the gap between germline ends came to 17 bases. The CDR3 contains 15 residues. CDR1 is LNHDA and CDR2 is SQIVND in the germline V gene (reference sequence). CDR3: CASSIRIGTWDGYTF. CDR3 bases: TGTGCCAGTAGTATTCGGATTGGGACATGGGATGGCTACACCTTC.

The chain couples TRBV9 to TRBJ2-7; weak D call: TRBD2 (6 bases). The germline gives CDR1 SGDLS, CDR2 YYNGEE. The CDR3 has 15 amino acids. V gave up 0 bases and J gave up 6 bases, with 16 bases separating them. The CDR3 sequence is CASSVGPSEISEQYF. DNA for the CDR3: TGTGCCAGCAGCGTAGGGCCTAGCGAAATTAGCGAGCAGTACTTC.

The chain uses TRBV30 and TRBJ1-2; 9 bases map to TRBD1. Germline V gene lookup returns CDR1 GTSNPN and CDR2 SVGIG (reference sequence). V was clipped by 3 bases and J by 5 bases; unmatched bases: 10. The CDR3 length is 15 residues. CDR3 amino acids: CAWRRQGDIWYGYTF. As DNA, the CDR3 is TGTGCCTGGAGGAGACAGGGGGACATTTGGTATGGCTACACCTTC.

The chain uses TRBV6-6 and TRBJ2-7; D remains ambiguous. Trimming removed 5 bases at V and 0 bases at J, with 11 bases between. Looked up from germline, CDR1 is MNHNY and CDR2 is SVGAGI (reference sequence). This CDR3 spans 14 amino acids. Written as DNA, the CDR3 is TGTGCCAGCAGTCTCCGACGGACCTCCTACGAGCAGTACTTC. Translated: CASSLRRTSYEQYF.

This clone showed up just once. This chain joins TRBV5-1 and TRBJ2-1; 10 nucleotides line up with TRBD1. Losses at the gene ends were 6 bases for V and 4 bases for J; bases not matched to a gene: 4. This CDR3 is 14 amino acids long. CDR1 and CDR2 (germline): SGHRS, YFSETQ. The CDR3 nucleotides are TGCGCCAGCACGCGACAGGGGGCTTACAATGAGCAGTTCTTC. It specifies CASTRQGAYNEQFF.

The J gene is TRBJ1-5, the V gene TRBV10-3; maybe TRBD1 (5 bases). V was trimmed by 2 bases and J by 3 bases, leaving 8 bases between them. There are 14 residues in the CDR3. In germline, CDR1 is ENHRY, CDR2 SYGVKD. CDR3 in amino acids: CAISETGYNQPQHF. DNA of the CDR3: TGTGCCATCAGTGAGACAGGATACAATCAGCCCCAGCATTTT.

V and J are TRBV7-2 and TRBJ1-3, with 10 bases fitting TRBD1. CDR3 length: 16 residues. The junction had 6 bases not matched to a gene; V was cut back by 4 bases and J by 3 bases. The germline V gene has CDR1 SGHTA and CDR2 FQGNSA. For the CDR3, the DNA is TGTGCCAGCAGCTGGACCCGGGACAGGGGTGGAAACACCATATATTTT. Protein product: CASSWTRDRGGNTIYF.

The chain links TRBV7-9 to TRBJ2-5; the D call may be TRBD1 or TRBD2 (5 bases each). The CDR3 has 14 amino acids. The germline V and J ends were trimmed by 4 bases and 7 bases, with 16 bases remaining between them. Germline loops: CDR1 SEHNR, CDR2 FQNEAQ (reference sequence). CDR3 in DNA: TGTGCCAGCAGCTCCACCTGGGACCCCCGGACCCAGTACTTC. Encoded protein: CASSSTWDPRTQYF.

The chain links TRBV19 to TRBJ2-7; the D gene is possibly TRBD1 (5 bases). This CDR3 has 13 amino acids. Trimming pared 4 bases from V and 4 bases from J, leaving 11 bases between. Germline lookup yields CDR1 LNHDA and CDR2 SQIVND (reference sequence). The DNA of the CDR3 is TGTGCCAGTAGTACCGACAGCCGGTACGAGCAGTACTTC. It translates to CASSTDSRYEQYF.

The DNA for the CDR3 is TGTGCCAGCTCACCAACAGGCCGAGGCTACACCTTC. Translation: CASSPTGRGYTF. This chain uses TRBV18 with TRBJ1-2; TRBD1 might be the D (5 bases). V shed 2 bases and J shed 8 bases, with 9 bases lying between them. The CDR3 runs to 12 residues. The V gene's germline CDR1 is KGHSH and CDR2 LQKENI.

This clone showed up just a few times. V gene TRBV4-3 combines with J gene TRBJ2-3; no clear D. The germline gives CDR1 LGHNA, CDR2 YSLEER. V was cut by 0 bases and J by 7 bases, with 2 bases left in between. The CDR3 loop spans 11 amino acids. The CDR3 is CASSQENTQYF. In nucleotides, the CDR3 is TGCGCCAGCAGCCAAGAGAATACGCAGTATTTT.

This clone was picked up a small number of times. The chain is built from TRBV5-1 and TRBJ1-1; D is possibly TRBD1 (6 bases). Trimming pared 0 bases from V and 2 bases from J, leaving 14 bases between. The CDR3 length is 16 residues. Germline CDR1 SGHRS, CDR2 YFSETQ. The CDR3 coding sequence is TGCGCCAGCAGCTTGGAAGTCCAGGGGACAAACACTGAAGCTTTCTTT. Its protein is CASSLEVQGTNTEAFF.

The chain carries TRBV6-1 and TRBJ2-3, with TRBD2 identical over 11 bases. Trimming cost V 4 bases and J 3 bases; bases outside gene matches: 9. Germline CDR1 and CDR2: MNHNS and SASEGT. The CDR3 is 17 residues long. Here the CDR3 reads CASSVSGTSGITDTQYF. The CDR3 DNA is TGTGCCAGCAGTGTTTCCGGGACTAGCGGTATAACAGATACGCAGTATTTT.

V usage is TRBV6-5 and J usage is TRBJ2-1; D perhaps matches TRBD2 (6 bases). CDR3 length: 16 amino acids. V was trimmed by 0 bases and J by 4 bases, leaving 13 bases between them. The V gene's germline CDR1 is MNHEY and CDR2 SVGAGI. CDR3 protein: CASSYSGDSLYNEQFF. The CDR3 DNA follows: TGTGCCAGCAGTTACTCGGGGGACTCCCTATACAATGAGCAGTTCTTC.

The rearrangement joins TRBV5-1 to TRBJ2-2, with D uncertain. With 1 base removed from V and 0 bases from J, the gap between germline ends came to 7 bases. This CDR3 has 15 residues. Germline values: CDR1 SGHRS, CDR2 YFSETQ. This CDR3 is CASSLSGANTGELFF. CDR3 in DNA: TGCGCCAGCAGCTTGTCGGGTGCGAACACCGGGGAGCTGTTTTTT.

The J gene is TRBJ2-6, the V gene TRBV6-6; the D is unclear. The CDR3 covers 11 residues. From germline, CDR1 is MNHNY and CDR2 SVGAGI (reference sequence). V was trimmed by 8 bases and J by 1 base, leaving 0 bases between them. CDR3 sequence reads: CASSGANVLTF. CDR3 DNA: TGTGCCAGCTCTGGGGCCAACGTCCTGACTTTC.

This chain joins TRBV19 and TRBJ2-3, with 9 bases identical to TRBD1. With V trimmed by 6 bases and J by 5 bases, 9 bases remained unmatched. The CDR3 runs 15 residues. Germline values: CDR1 LNHDA, CDR2 SQIVND (reference sequence). This CDR3 reads CASSSSGQGGDTQYF. CDR3 DNA sequence: TGTGCCAGTAGCTCATCGGGACAGGGTGGAGATACGCAGTATTTT.

A single count supports this clone. This chain joins TRBV18 and TRBJ1-5; 7 bases line up with TRBD1. Germline CDR1 is KGHSH and CDR2 is LQKENI. The CDR3 sequence is 17 residues long. Trimming cost V 3 bases and J 2 bases; bases outside gene matches: 10. The CDR3 DNA reads as TGTGCCAGCTCACCGAACGAGGGGGCTTTGGGCAATCAGCCCCAGCATTTT. This sequence encodes CASSPNEGALGNQPQHF.

The sample holds one count of this clone. This chain links TRBV10-3 with TRBJ2-4; D unclear. CDR3 length equals 16 residues. Germline assignment: CDR1 ENHRY and CDR2 SYGVKD. The ends were cut back, 0 bases at V and 0 bases at J, with 9 bases in the middle. DNA for the CDR3: TGTGCCATCAGTGAGTCAGAATTACTAGCCAAAAACATTCAGTACTTC. Its translation: CAISESELLAKNIQYF.

The chain joins TRBV2 to TRBJ2-5; D possibly uses TRBD1 or TRBD2 (5 bases each). The germline V gene has CDR1 SNHLY and CDR2 FYNNEI. V dropped 4 bases and J dropped 6 bases, with 18 bases sitting between them. This CDR3 comprises 15 residues. The chain's CDR3 is CASSVRDGGTKTQYF. The CDR3 DNA reads as TGTGCCAGCAGTGTTAGGGATGGGGGAACAAAGACCCAGTACTTC.

This clone has a single count. The gene calls are TRBV7-9 and TRBJ2-5; D is unresolved. The germline CDR1 and CDR2 sequences are SEHNR and FQNEAQ (reference sequence). V lost 8 bases, J lost 4 bases, and 11 bases lay in between. The CDR3 spans 12 residues. The chain's CDR3 is CASGLSGETQYF. As DNA, the CDR3 is TGTGCCAGCGGGCTCTCCGGAGAGACCCAGTACTTC.

The chain combines TRBV4-1 with TRBJ2-1; the D gene is possibly TRBD2 (6 bases). Germline CDR1 MGHRA, CDR2 YSYEKL. V was shortened by 5 bases and J by 2 bases, with 22 bases between the two germline ends. CDR3 length equals 18 residues. CDR3 nucleotides: TGCGCCAGCAGCAACCGACAAGGGGCAGGGAGGCCCTACAATGAGCAGTTCTTC. This codes for CASSNRQGAGRPYNEQFF.

The chain employs TRBV10-3 and TRBJ2-1; TRBD2 matches 13 bases. Germline CDR1 ENHRY, CDR2 SYGVKD. The ends lost 6 bases at V and 6 bases at J; junction bases unmatched: 2. This CDR3 has 14 amino acids. CDR3: CAISRLAGGNEQFF. CDR3 coding DNA: TGTGCCATCAGCCGACTAGCGGGAGGCAATGAGCAGTTCTTC.

This clone has a handful of counts. The chain combines TRBV29-1 with TRBJ1-1, with D hard to call. V was shortened by 0 bases and J by 5 bases, with 7 bases between the two germline ends. The CDR3 length is 12 residues. The germline gives CDR1 SQVTM, CDR2 ANQGSEA. DNA for the CDR3: TGCAGCGTTGAAGATCGATTGACTGAAGCTTTCTTT. It codes for CSVEDRLTEAFF.